The 20 T cell receptor beta chains presented below share a single source sample, sequenced in a study of prognosis after radiotherapy for stage I lung cancer (dated by TCRdb to the early 2020s). The sequencing machine was an Illumina HiSeq 3000. Two rounds of multiplex PCR were performed to amplify the TCR beta CDR3 region from genomic DNA. The first PCR round used primers specific to each TRBV and TRBJ gene, with sequences filed in Chinese patent CN105087789A. The public reads were run again by TCRdb, first through fastp at Q25 and then through MiXCR, and only productive beta chains were kept. Each entry merges the rows of one CDR3 protein and shows their most common DNA and genes. Here the sample has around 30,000 distinct CDR3 sequences; around 30% occur a single time. The ten most abundant clones make up around 35% of the sample. The sample consisted of PBMCs, taken before or after stereotactic body radiation therapy (not recorded which). These receptors all come from a donor over 45 with non-small cell lung cancer.

This clonotype has more than one count but fewer than ten. This may be a read error: a much more frequent sequence differs by one nucleotide. V gene TRBV28 combines with J gene TRBJ2-1; 10 positions agree with TRBD2. V lost 6 bases to trimming and J lost 6 bases; unmatched junction nucleotides: 11. This CDR3 comprises 16 residues. Per the germline V gene, CDR1 is MDHEN and CDR2 is SYDVKM. The CDR3 DNA sequence: TGTGCCAGCAGCCTCGCCGGGACTAGCGAGTCCAATGAGCAGTTCTTC. Amino acid sequence: CASSLAGTSESNEQFF.

This sequence joins TRBV7-8 and TRBJ1-5; D perhaps matches TRBD1 (5 bases). Between the trimmed V and J ends, which lost 1 base and 6 bases, there was a span of 16 bases. This CDR3 region has 16 residues. The germline V gene has CDR1 SGHVS and CDR2 FQNEAQ. CDR3 loop: CASSLDRSGRRQPQHF. As DNA, the CDR3 is TGTGCCAGCAGCTTAGATCGGTCGGGGCGGCGTCAGCCCCAGCATTTT. Variable domain in full (rest from reference TRBV7-8 and TRBJ1-5): GAGVSQSPRYKVAKRGQDVALRCDPISGHVSLFWYQQALGQGPEFLTYFQNEAQLDKSGLPSDRFFAERPEGSVSTLKIQRTQQEDSAVYLCASSLDRSGRRQPQHFGDGTRLSIL.

The rearrangement joins TRBV27 to TRBJ2-3; TRBD2 is a possible D gene (7 bases). V was clipped by 6 bases and J by 0 bases, with 16 bases between them. The germline V gene has CDR1 MNHEY and CDR2 SMNVEV (reference sequence). CDR3 length: 16 amino acids. The CDR3 DNA reads TGTGCCAGCAGACGGGGGGCTCCCACTAGCACAGATACGCAGTATTTT. It specifies CASRRGAPTSTDTQYF.

Turning to this clonotype: Only one base separates this from a far larger clonotype, so it likely reflects a read error. V is TRBV12-3 or TRBV12-4 and J is TRBJ2-7; 14 bases are shared with TRBD2. The CDR3 spans 16 residues. The ends lost 11 bases at V and 4 bases at J; junction bases unmatched: 13. This CDR3 reads CAADRGLAGAEYEQYF. The CDR3 DNA follows: TGTGCCGCCGACCGGGGACTAGCGGGAGCGGAGTACGAGCAGTACTTC.

The table lists this clonotype with many counts. V usage is TRBV5-1 and J usage is TRBJ1-5; 8 positions match TRBD1. The CDR3 extends over 13 amino acids. CDR1 SGHRS and CDR2 YFSETQ come from the germline V gene. After removal of 4 bases from V and 5 bases from J, the junction contained 2 bases not matched to a gene. The CDR3 spells CASSLTGDQPQHF. The CDR3 DNA sequence: TGCGCCAGCAGCCTGACAGGGGATCAGCCCCAGCATTTT.

J is TRBJ2-1 and V is TRBV7-2; D is unresolved. This CDR3 region has 13 residues. Trimming cost V 5 bases and J 10 bases, with 15 bases left between them. Germline CDR1 reads SGHTA; CDR2 reads FQGNSA. The CDR3, as DNA: TGTGCCAGCAGCCTTGGACCATGGCAGGAGCAGTTCTTC. Residues: CASSLGPWQEQFF.

This clonotype has ten or more counts. The CDR3 nucleotides are TGCAGTGCTAGGGCGGGGGGTGATCTAGTCTCCTACGAGCAGTACTTC. It encodes CSARAGGDLVSYEQYF. The J gene is TRBJ2-7, the V gene TRBV20-1; 8 bases are shared with TRBD2. The CDR3 spans 16 residues. The ends lost 3 bases at V and 0 bases at J; junction bases unmatched: 10. CDR1 DFQATT and CDR2 SNEGSKA come from the germline V gene (reference sequence).

This clonotype was counted at least ten times. The rearrangement links TRBV2 to TRBJ1-6, with TRBD1 as a possible D gene (5 bases). The CDR3 is made up of 14 amino acids. CDR1 SNHLY and CDR2 FYNNEI come from the germline V gene. The germline V and J ends were trimmed by 3 bases and 10 bases, with 13 bases remaining between them. DNA of the CDR3: TGTGCCAGCAGTGATCTTGCGGGGGGATCACCCCTCCACTTT. Its translation: CASSDLAGGSPLHF.

This clonotype occurred many times. The V and J genes are TRBV28 and TRBJ2-6; perhaps TRBD1 as D (5 bases). Germline V gene sequence: CDR1 MDHEN, CDR2 SYDVKM. The CDR3 totals 17 residues. V was trimmed by 4 bases and J by 0 bases, leaving 13 bases between them. For the CDR3, the DNA is TGTGCCAGCAGTTACCCTGGGGCCGGCTCTGGGGCCAACGTCCTGACTTTC. Amino acids: CASSYPGAGSGANVLTF.

Ten or more counts support this clonotype. The V gene is TRBV7-9, the J gene TRBJ2-1; D perhaps matches TRBD2 (7 bases). Germline V gene sequence: CDR1 SEHNR, CDR2 FQNEAQ (reference sequence). The V end was cut by 7 bases, the J end by 8 bases, with 24 bases between. The CDR3 covers 16 residues. CDR3: CASTHRGRGLRDEQFF. The CDR3 DNA sequence: TGTGCCAGCACCCATAGGGGGAGGGGGTTAAGGGATGAGCAGTTCTTC.

The DNA for the CDR3 is TGTGCCAGCACCAGCGCGGCGGCGAGGGCTGAAGCTTTCTTT. Translation gives CASTSAAARAEAFF. The rearrangement links TRBV27 to TRBJ1-1; no clear D gene. Looked up from germline, CDR1 is MNHEY and CDR2 is SMNVEV (reference sequence). Deletions cut 7 bases from V and 6 bases from J, with 18 bases between. This CDR3 spans 14 amino acids.

This clonotype was observed at least ten times. The chain couples TRBV6-5 to TRBJ2-5; 11 nucleotides line up with TRBD1. This CDR3 spans 14 amino acids. V was clipped by 4 bases and J by 4 bases; unmatched bases: 2. Per germline, CDR1 MNHEY and CDR2 SVGAGI. Here the CDR3 reads CASSWGTGGETQYF. As DNA, the CDR3 is TGTGCCAGCAGTTGGGGGACAGGGGGAGAGACCCAGTACTTC.

Remarks on this clonotype: Possible read error: a much larger clone is one base away. In DNA form, the CDR3 reads TGTGCCAGCGGAAGAGCGGGATGGAGGTCCGGGGAGCTGTTTTTT. Its translation: CASGRAGWRSGELFF. The chain has TRBV28 and TRBJ2-2; 7 bases are a match to TRBD2. Germline V gene sequence: CDR1 MDHEN, CDR2 SYDVKM. V was pared by 8 bases and J by 6 bases, with 12 bases of the junction left unmatched. This CDR3 comprises 15 residues.

This clonotype was seen many times. The genes are TRBV19 and TRBJ1-1; D is undetermined. The V gene's germline CDR1 is LNHDA and CDR2 SQIVND (reference sequence). The germline V and J ends were trimmed by 2 bases and 1 base, with 5 bases remaining between them. This CDR3 has 13 residues. The CDR3 region has the DNA TGTGCCAGTAGTATAACAGCGAACACTGAAGCTTTCTTT. Translated, it gives CASSITANTEAFF.

This clonotype was seen many times. CDR3 nucleotides: TGCAGCGTTCGCCGGACAGGGAACGACTATGGCTACACCTTC. Encoded protein: CSVRRTGNDYGYTF. This chain links TRBV29-1 with TRBJ1-2; 8 bases match TRBD1. This CDR3 region has 14 residues. The junction had 8 bases not matched to a gene; V was cut back by 5 bases and J by 3 bases. Per germline, CDR1 SQVTM and CDR2 ANQGSEA.

Many counts were recorded for this clonotype. The J gene is TRBJ2-1, the V gene TRBV6-4; the match to TRBD2 covers 11 bases. The CDR3 runs 15 residues. The V segment lost 4 bases and the J segment 5 bases; nucleotides outside the gene matches: 4. CDR1 is MRHNA, CDR2 SNTAGT, per germline. CDR3 nucleotides: TGTGCCAGCAGTGTAGGACTAGCGGGTAACAATGAGCAGTTCTTC. Amino acids: CASSVGLAGNNEQFF.

This clonotype occurred many times. This chain links TRBV20-1 with TRBJ2-7; 7 bases are shared with TRBD2. Germline values: CDR1 DFQATT, CDR2 SNEGSKA (reference sequence). Germline trimming cut 0 bases from V and 4 bases from J; bases unmatched to any gene: 9. The CDR3 is 15 residues long. CDR3 sequence: CSARDRVTSSYEQYF. The CDR3 nucleotides are TGCAGTGCTAGAGATCGGGTGACTAGCAGTTACGAGCAGTACTTC.

The chain combines TRBV28 with TRBJ1-1; tentatively, D is TRBD1 (5 bases). Looked up from germline, CDR1 is MDHEN and CDR2 is SYDVKM. The length of the CDR3 is 14 residues. Trimming took 0 bases from V and 3 from J, leaving 8 bases between them. In DNA form, the CDR3 reads TGTGCCAGCAGTTTATGGGGGGGAGACACTGAAGCTTTCTTT. Its protein is CASSLWGGDTEAFF.

This clonotype was found many times. The rearrangement links TRBV2 to TRBJ2-5; D not resolved. CDR3 size: 16 residues. The germline V and J ends were trimmed by 6 bases and 2 bases, with 19 bases remaining between them. Germline V gene data show CDR1 as SNHLY and CDR2 as FYNNEI. The CDR3 region has the DNA TGTGCCAGCAGGTTTTTAGTACAGACGACACAAGAGACCCAGTACTTC. Its protein product is CASRFLVQTTQETQYF.

A word on this clonotype: A single base separates this from a much larger clone, so it may be a read error. This chain joins TRBV14 and TRBJ2-1; D not resolved. The CDR3 has 13 residues. Germline CDR1 reads SGHDN; CDR2 reads FVKESK. The V end was cut by 2 bases, the J end by 8 bases, with 10 bases between. CDR3 amino acids: CASSQMSGDEQFF. CDR3 in DNA: TGTGCCAGCAGCCAAATGAGTGGGGATGAGCAGTTCTTC.